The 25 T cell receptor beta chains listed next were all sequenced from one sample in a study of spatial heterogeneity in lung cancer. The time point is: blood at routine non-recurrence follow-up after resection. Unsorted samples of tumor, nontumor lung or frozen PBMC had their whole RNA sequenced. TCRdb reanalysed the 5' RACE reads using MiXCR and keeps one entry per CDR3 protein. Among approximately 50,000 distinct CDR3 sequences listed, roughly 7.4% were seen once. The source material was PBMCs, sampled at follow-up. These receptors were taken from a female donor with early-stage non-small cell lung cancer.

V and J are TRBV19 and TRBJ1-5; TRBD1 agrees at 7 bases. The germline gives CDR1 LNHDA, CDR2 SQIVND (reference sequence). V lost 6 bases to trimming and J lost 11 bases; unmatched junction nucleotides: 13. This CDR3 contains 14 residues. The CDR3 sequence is CASRRTGGDWTQHF. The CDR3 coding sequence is TGTGCCAGTAGGCGGACAGGCGGGGACTGGACCCAGCATTTT.

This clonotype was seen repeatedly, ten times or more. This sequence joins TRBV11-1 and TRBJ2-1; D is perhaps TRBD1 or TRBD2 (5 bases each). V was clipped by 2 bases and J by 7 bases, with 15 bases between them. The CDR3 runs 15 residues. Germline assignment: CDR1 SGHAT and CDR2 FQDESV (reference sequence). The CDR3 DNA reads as TGTGCCAGCAGCTTATCAGGGTTCCCGGGGAATGAGCAGTTCTTC. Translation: CASSLSGFPGNEQFF.

The chain's CDR3 is CASSRNQGARQETQYF. CDR3 in DNA: TGTGCCAGCAGCCGCAATCAGGGGGCGCGACAAGAGACCCAGTACTTC. The chain carries TRBV12-3 or TRBV12-4 and TRBJ2-5; 8 nucleotides match TRBD1. V gave up 6 bases and J gave up 2 bases; unmatched junction bases: 11. This CDR3 region has 16 residues.

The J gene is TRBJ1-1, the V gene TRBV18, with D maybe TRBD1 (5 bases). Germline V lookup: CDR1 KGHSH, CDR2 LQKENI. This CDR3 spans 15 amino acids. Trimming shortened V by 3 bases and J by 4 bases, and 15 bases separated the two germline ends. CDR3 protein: CASSPQTGATTEAFF. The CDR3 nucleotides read TGTGCCAGCTCACCTCAGACCGGGGCAACCACTGAAGCTTTCTTT. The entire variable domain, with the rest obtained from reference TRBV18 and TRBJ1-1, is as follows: NAGVMQNPRHLVRRRGQEARLRCSPMKGHSHVYWYRQLPEEGLKFMVYLQKENIIDESGMPKERFSAEFPKEGPSILRIQQVVRGDSAAYFCASSPQTGATTEAFFGQGTRLTVV.

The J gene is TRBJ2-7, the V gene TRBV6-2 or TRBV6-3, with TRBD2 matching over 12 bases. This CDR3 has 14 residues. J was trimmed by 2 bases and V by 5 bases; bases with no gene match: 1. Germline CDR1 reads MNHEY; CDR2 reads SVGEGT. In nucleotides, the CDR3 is TGTGCCAGCAGTCGACTAGCGGGGGCCTACGAGCAGTACTTC. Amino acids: CASSRLAGAYEQYF.

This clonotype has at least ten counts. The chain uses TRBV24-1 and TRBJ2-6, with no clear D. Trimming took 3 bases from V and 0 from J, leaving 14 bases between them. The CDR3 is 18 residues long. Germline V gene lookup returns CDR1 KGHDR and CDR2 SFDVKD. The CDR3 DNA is TGTGCCACCAGTGATCCTTCCGAAGAGGACTCTGGGGCCAACGTCCTGACTTTC. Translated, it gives CATSDPSEEDSGANVLTF.

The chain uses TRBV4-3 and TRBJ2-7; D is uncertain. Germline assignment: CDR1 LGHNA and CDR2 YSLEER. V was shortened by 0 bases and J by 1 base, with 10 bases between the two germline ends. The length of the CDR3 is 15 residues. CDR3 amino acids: CASSQDQWPSYEQYF. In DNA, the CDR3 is TGCGCCAGCAGCCAAGATCAATGGCCTTCCTACGAGCAGTACTTC.

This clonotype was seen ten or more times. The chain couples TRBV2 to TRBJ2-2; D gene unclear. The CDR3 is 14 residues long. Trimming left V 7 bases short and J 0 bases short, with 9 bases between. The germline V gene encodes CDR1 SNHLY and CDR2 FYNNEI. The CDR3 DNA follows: TGTGCCAGCAAGGGTGGGGCGAACACCGGGGAGCTGTTTTTT. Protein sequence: CASKGGANTGELFF. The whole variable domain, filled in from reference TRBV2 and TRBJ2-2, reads EPEVTQTPSHQVTQMGQEVILRCVPISNHLYFYWYRQILGQKVEFLVSFYNNEISEKSEIFDDQFSVERPDGSNFTLKIRSTKLEDSAMYFCASKGGANTGELFFGEGSRLTVL.

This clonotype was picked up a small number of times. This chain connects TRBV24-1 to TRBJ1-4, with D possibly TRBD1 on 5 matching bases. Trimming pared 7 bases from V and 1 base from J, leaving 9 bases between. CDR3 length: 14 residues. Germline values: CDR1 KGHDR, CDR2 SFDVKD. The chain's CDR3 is CATSLGGTNEKLFF. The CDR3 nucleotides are TGTGCCACCAGCCTTGGGGGAACTAATGAAAAACTGTTTTTT.

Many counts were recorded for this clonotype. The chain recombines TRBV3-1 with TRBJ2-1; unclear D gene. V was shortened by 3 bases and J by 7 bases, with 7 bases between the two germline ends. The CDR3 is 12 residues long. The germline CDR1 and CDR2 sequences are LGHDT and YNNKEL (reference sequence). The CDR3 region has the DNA TGTGCCAGCAGCCACCGCTCTAATGAGCAGTTCTTC. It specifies CASSHRSNEQFF.

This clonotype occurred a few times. The CDR3 reads CASSLGIARKETQYF. For the CDR3, the DNA is TGTGCCAGCAGCTTAGGCATAGCGAGGAAGGAGACCCAGTACTTC. The chain is built from TRBV7-2 and TRBJ2-5; D might be TRBD2 (5 bases). V lost 1 base and J 5 bases, leaving 14 bases between the germline ends. The V gene's germline CDR1 is SGHTA and CDR2 FQGNSA. This CDR3 is built from 15 residues.

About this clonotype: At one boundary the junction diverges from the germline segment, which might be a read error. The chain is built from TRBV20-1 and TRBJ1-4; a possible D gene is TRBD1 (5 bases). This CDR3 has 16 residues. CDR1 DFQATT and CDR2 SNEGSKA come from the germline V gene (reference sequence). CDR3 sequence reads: CSTRDLRAGSNEKLFF. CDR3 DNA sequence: TGCAGTACTAGAGATCTCAGGGCAGGGTCCAATGAAAAACTGTTTTTT.

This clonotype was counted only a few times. The CDR3 DNA sequence: TGTGCCAGCAGCTCCAAGGAGACAGGGGCCTACGAGCAGTACTTC. As protein: CASSSKETGAYEQYF. This chain joins TRBV5-4 and TRBJ2-7; 8 nucleotides align to TRBD1. The CDR3 is 15 residues long. The V gene's germline CDR1 is SGHNT and CDR2 YYREEE (reference sequence). J was trimmed by 2 bases and V by 3 bases; bases with no gene match: 7.

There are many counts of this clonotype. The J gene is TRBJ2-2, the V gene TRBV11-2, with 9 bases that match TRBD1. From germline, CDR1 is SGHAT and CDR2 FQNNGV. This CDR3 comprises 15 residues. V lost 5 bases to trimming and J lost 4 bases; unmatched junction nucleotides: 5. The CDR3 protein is CASSTRQGVTGELFF. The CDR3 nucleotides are TGTGCCAGCAGCACGCGACAGGGGGTCACCGGGGAGCTGTTTTTT. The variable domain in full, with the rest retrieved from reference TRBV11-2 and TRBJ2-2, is EAGVAQSPRYKIIEKRQSVAFWCNPISGHATLYWYQQILGQGPKLLIQFQNNGVVDDSQLPKDRFSAERLKGVDSTLKIQPAKLEDSAVYLCASSTRQGVTGELFFGEGSRLTVL.

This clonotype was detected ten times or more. The CDR3: CASSHPPGGANQPQHF. For the CDR3, the DNA is TGTGCCAGCAGCCATCCCCCAGGAGGGGCCAATCAGCCCCAGCATTTT. V and J are TRBV7-2 and TRBJ1-5; maybe TRBD1 (5 bases). The germline V and J ends were trimmed by 5 bases and 3 bases, with 17 bases remaining between them. The CDR3 length is 16 residues. Germline-derived CDR1 and CDR2 are SGHTA and FQGNSA.

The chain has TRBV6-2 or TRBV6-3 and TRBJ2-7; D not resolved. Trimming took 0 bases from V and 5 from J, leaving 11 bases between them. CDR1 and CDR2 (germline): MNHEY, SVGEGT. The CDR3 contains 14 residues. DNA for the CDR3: TGTGCCAGCAGTTACTCGGTATTTCTGGACGAGCAGTACTTC. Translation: CASSYSVFLDEQYF.

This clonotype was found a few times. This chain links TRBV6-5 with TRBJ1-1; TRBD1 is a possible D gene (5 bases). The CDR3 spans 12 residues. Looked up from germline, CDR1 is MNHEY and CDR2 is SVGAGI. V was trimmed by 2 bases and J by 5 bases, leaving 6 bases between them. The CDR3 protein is CASSYGGTEAFF. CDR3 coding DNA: TGTGCCAGCAGTTACGGGGGGACTGAAGCTTTCTTT.

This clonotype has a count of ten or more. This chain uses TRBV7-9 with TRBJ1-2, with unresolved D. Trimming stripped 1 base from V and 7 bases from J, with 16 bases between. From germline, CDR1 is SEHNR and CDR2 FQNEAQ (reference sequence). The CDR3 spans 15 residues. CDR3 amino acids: CASSLVIGSIGGYTF. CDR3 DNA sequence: TGTGCCAGCAGCTTAGTGATTGGGTCTATTGGTGGCTACACCTTC.

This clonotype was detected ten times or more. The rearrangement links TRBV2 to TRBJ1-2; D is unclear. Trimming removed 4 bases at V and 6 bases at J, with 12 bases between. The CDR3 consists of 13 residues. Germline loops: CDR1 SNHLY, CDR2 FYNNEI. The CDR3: CASSAAVEHGYTF. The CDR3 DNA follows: TGTGCCAGCAGTGCGGCGGTGGAGCATGGCTACACCTTC. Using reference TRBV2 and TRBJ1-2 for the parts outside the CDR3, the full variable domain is EPEVTQTPSHQVTQMGQEVILRCVPISNHLYFYWYRQILGQKVEFLVSFYNNEISEKSEIFDDQFSVERPDGSNFTLKIRSTKLEDSAMYFCASSAAVEHGYTFGSGTRLTVV.

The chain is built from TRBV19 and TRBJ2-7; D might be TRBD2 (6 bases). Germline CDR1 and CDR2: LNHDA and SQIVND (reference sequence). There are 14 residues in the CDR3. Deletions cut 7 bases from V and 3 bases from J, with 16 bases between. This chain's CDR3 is CASTTSSGDYEQYF. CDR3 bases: TGTGCCAGTACCACCTCTTCGGGGGACTACGAGCAGTACTTC. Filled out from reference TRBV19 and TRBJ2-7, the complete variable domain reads DGGITQSPKYLFRKEGQNVTLSCEQNLNHDAMYWYRQDPGQGLRLIYYSQIVNDFQKGDIAEGYSVSREKKESFPLTVTSAQKNPTAFYLCASTTSSGDYEQYFGPGTRLTVT.

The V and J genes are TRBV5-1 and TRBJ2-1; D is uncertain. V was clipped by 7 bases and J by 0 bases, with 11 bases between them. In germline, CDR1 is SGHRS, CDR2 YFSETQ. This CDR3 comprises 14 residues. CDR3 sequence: CASRPSSSYNEQFF. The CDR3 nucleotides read TGCGCCAGCCGCCCTTCGAGCTCCTACAATGAGCAGTTCTTC.

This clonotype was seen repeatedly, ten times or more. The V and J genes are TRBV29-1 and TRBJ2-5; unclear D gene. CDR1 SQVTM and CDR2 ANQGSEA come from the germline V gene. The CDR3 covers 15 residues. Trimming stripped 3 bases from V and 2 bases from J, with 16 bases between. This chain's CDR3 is CSVDRPSSWQETQYF. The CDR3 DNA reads TGCAGCGTTGACCGCCCGTCTAGTTGGCAAGAGACCCAGTACTTC. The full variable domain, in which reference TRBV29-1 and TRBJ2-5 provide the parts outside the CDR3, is SAVISQKPSRDICQRGTSLTIQCQVDSQVTMMFWYRQQPGQSLTLIATANQGSEATYESGFVIDKFPISRPNLTFSTLTVSNMSPEDSSIYLCSVDRPSSWQETQYFGPGTRLLVL.

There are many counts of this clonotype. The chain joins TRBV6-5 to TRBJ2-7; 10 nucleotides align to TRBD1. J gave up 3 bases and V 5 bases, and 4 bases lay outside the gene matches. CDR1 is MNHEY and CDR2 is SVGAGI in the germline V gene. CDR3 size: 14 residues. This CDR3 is CASSPDRGSYEQYF. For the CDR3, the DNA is TGTGCCAGCAGTCCGGACAGGGGGAGCTACGAGCAGTACTTC.

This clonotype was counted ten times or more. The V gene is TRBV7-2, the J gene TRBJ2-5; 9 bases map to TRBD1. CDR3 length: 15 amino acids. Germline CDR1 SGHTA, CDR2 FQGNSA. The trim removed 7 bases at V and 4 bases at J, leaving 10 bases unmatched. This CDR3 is CASTDRGFGGETQYF. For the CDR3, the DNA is TGTGCCAGCACCGACAGGGGGTTTGGGGGAGAGACCCAGTACTTC.

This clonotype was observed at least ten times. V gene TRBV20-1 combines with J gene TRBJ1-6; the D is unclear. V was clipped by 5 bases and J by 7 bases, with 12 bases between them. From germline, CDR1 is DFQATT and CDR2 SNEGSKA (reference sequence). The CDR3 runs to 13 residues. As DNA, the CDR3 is TGCAGTGCTGCCTCATGGGGAAATTCACCCCTCCACTTT. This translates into CSAASWGNSPLHF.